The source of this TCR beta chain is a study of blood T cell repertoires in COVID-19. Study as a whole: T cells, B-cell-depleted T cells, or PBMCs supplied cDNA or gDNA.

With 5 bases clipped from V and 1 base from J, the junction kept 11 bases outside the gene matches. There are 16 residues in the CDR3. Germline V CDR1 and CDR2: SGHNT, YENEEA. Per the study methods: The assay estimated nucleated cells by amplifying reference gene primers. The table came from immunoSEQ multiplex PCR; TCRdb's copy has only in-frame clones and leaves some out. From that table come the V and J calls and clone size; the DNA was used to work out D and trimming. The repertoire holds 80,000 to 95,000 clones, less than 85% seen once, with around 39% in the top ten. This TCR came from a man older than 75 with acute or convalescent COVID-19. Input material: peripheral blood. The chain couples TRBV11-3 to TRBJ2-7, with 7 bases that match TRBD1. DNA for the CDR3: TGTGCCAGCAGCCCGAGAGGGGACAGTTCATCCTACGAGCAGTACTTC. Amino acids: CASSPRGDSSSYEQYF.